These T cell receptor beta chains were read from a single sample in a study of graft-versus-host responses after intestinal transplantation. Produced via immunoSEQ multiplex PCR; TCRdb's table is partial and in-frame only. The table lists fewer than 110,000 clones, 93% of them singletons, with 1% to 1.5% in the top ten. Their antigens remain unidentified. The sample in question was unstimulated CD8+ T cells sorted from spleen or lymph node cells, obtained before intestinal transplant. Every receptor here comes from a human donor who received an intestinal transplant. The CDR3 runs from the conserved cysteine through the conserved F or W. A D gene is named only where the DNA matches it firmly. A clone size is listed for some rows: how often the clone was seen (once, few, many), or a class if it is expanded.

d_gene,v_gene,len,abundance,j_gene,CDR3nt,CDR3aa
.,TRBV5-6,15,.,TRBJ2-7,TGTGCCAGCAGCTTGCAGCGGTCAGGGTTGGACGAGCAGTACTTC,CASSLQRSGLDEQYF
.,TRBV2,12,.,TRBJ1-1,TGTGCCAGCAGTGTGGGTGTCACTGAAGCTTTCTTT,CASSVGVTEAFF
TRBD1,TRBV5-1,17,.,TRBJ2-5,TGCGCCAGCAGCACAATCCCGGGACAGGGAGGAAGGGAGACCCAGTACTTC,CASSTIPGQGGRETQYF
TRBD1,TRBV4-1,16,.,TRBJ2-1,TGCGCCAGCAGCCCCCGGGACAGGTCCTTCTACAATGAGCAGTTCTTC,CASSPRDRSFYNEQFF
TRBD2,TRBV5-8,15,.,TRBJ2-1,TGTGCCAGCAGCATAGGGACTAGCCTGAGCAATGAGCAGTTCTTC,CASSIGTSLSNEQFF
TRBD2,TRBV7-8,15,.,TRBJ2-1,TGTGCCAGCAGCTTAGGGTCTAGCGGGGGGGCGGGTCTGTTCTTC,CASSLGSSGGAGLFF
.,TRBV10-3,12,.,TRBJ2-7,TGTGCCATCAGTGAGCCGAACTACGAGCAGTACTTC,CAISEPNYEQYF
.,TRBV7-9,12,.,TRBJ2-7,TGTGCCAGCAGCCCCTCAAGTGGCGAGCAGTACTTC,CASSPSSGEQYF
TRBD1,TRBV7-9,16,.,TRBJ1-6,TGTGCCAGCAGTCGGGACAGCAGCTCCTATAATTCACCCCTCCACTTT,CASSRDSSSYNSPLHF
.,TRBV5-5,13,.,TRBJ2-7,TGTGCCAGCAGCCACGTGACAGCCTACGAGCAGTACTTC,CASSHVTAYEQYF
TRBD2,TRBV7-9,16,.,TRBJ2-1,TGTGCCAGCAGCTTAGTCCTAGCGGGGGCGCACAATGAGCAGTTCTTC,CASSLVLAGAHNEQFF
.,TRBV7-9,12,.,TRBJ2-5,TGTGCCAGCAGCTTAGGGCCAGAGACCCAGTACTTC,CASSLGPETQYF
.,TRBV4-1,13,.,TRBJ2-7,TGCGCCAGCAGCCCCTGGGGGGCTGGCGAGCAGTACTTC,CASSPWGAGEQYF
.,TRBV21-1,16,.,TRBJ2-5,TGTGCCAGCAGCAAAGCGCTAGGACTAGCGGCAGAGACCCAGTACTTC,CASSKALGLAAETQYF
TRBD2,TRBV7-3,18,.,TRBJ2-1,TGTGCCAGCAGCTCAAACCACTGGACTAGCGGGGGGGACAATGAGCAGTTCTTC,CASSSNHWTSGGDNEQFF
.,TRBV7-6,13,.,TRBJ2-1,TGTGCCAGCCTTCAGTTACCCTACAATGAGCAGTTCTTC,CASLQLPYNEQFF
TRBD1,TRBV6-5,15,once,TRBJ1-1,TGTGCCAGCAGCTGGACAGGATTCATGAACACTGAAGCTTTCTTT,CASSWTGFMNTEAFF
.,TRBV27,16,.,TRBJ1-5,TGTGCCAGCAGACCCCTGACAGGTTATGGCAATCAGCCCCAGCATTTT,CASRPLTGYGNQPQHF
.,TRBV20-1,11,.,TRBJ2-7,TGCAGTGCGGAACAGACCTACGAGCAGTACTTC,CSAEQTYEQYF
.,TRBV13,15,.,TRBJ2-7,TGTGCCAGCAGCCCCGTAAACAGGGTCCGAAGCGAGCAGTACTTC,CASSPVNRVRSEQYF
.,TRBV15,16,.,TRBJ2-1,TGTGCCACCAGCACCCAAAGGGGCCCCAATTACAATGAGCAGTTCTTC,CATSTQRGPNYNEQFF
TRBD2,TRBV5-1,17,.,TRBJ2-3,TGCGCCAGCAGCTTGGCCGAATTAGCGGGGGTGCCAGATACGCAGTATTTT,CASSLAELAGVPDTQYF
.,TRBV13,14,.,TRBJ1-2,TGTGCCAGCAGCTTAGGCACGGGGATCGCTGGCTACACCTTC,CASSLGTGIAGYTF
TRBD1,TRBV6-5,14,.,TRBJ1-5,TGTGCCAGCAGCTTCGGACAGGGCGGGCAGCCCCAGCATTTT,CASSFGQGGQPQHF
.,TRBV6-5,11,.,TRBJ1-1,TGTGCCATCATCAAAGGCACTGAAGCTTTCTTT,CAIIKGTEAFF
.,TRBV21-1,15,.,TRBJ2-5,TGTGCCAGCAGCAAGCGCGTCAGGGGCTGTGAGACCCAGTACTTC,CASSKRVRGCETQYF
.,TRBV7-9,13,.,TRBJ2-1,TGTGCCAGCAGCTTAGTGACTAGTGGTGAGCAGTTCTTC,CASSLVTSGEQFF
TRBD1,TRBV4-1,15,.,TRBJ2-1,TGCGCCAGCAGCCCCCGACAGGGTTCCTACAATGAGCAGTTCTTC,CASSPRQGSYNEQFF
TRBD2,TRBV7-3,15,.,TRBJ2-1,TGTGCCAGCAGCTTACTGGCGGGGGGACTCAATGAGCAGTTCTTC,CASSLLAGGLNEQFF
TRBD1,TRBV5-1,12,.,TRBJ2-7,TGCGCCAGCAGCCCCGGACAGGGCGAGCAGTACTTC,CASSPGQGEQYF
.,TRBV9,14,few,TRBJ2-5,TGTGCCAGCAGCGTAGAGGAGGGTCAAGAGACCCAGTACTTC,CASSVEEGQETQYF
.,TRBV6-5,13,.,TRBJ2-7,TGTGCCAGCAGTTATGGGGCCGGGTCCGAGCAGTACTTC,CASSYGAGSEQYF
.,TRBV29-1,11,.,TRBJ1-1,TGCAGCGTGGAGAGGACGGTTGAAGCTTTCTTT,CSVERTVEAFF
.,TRBV19,14,.,TRBJ1-5,TGTGCCAGTAGTATAGCAGGGAACGGAGAGCCCCAGCATTTT,CASSIAGNGEPQHF
TRBD1,TRBV5-5,15,.,TRBJ1-5,TGTGCCAGCAGCCGCGGGACAGTTAAAAATCAGCCCCAGCATTTT,CASSRGTVKNQPQHF
TRBD1,TRBV7-9,13,once,TRBJ2-1,TGTGCCAGCAGCTTTGGGACAGGGAACGGGCAGTTCTTC,CASSFGTGNGQFF
.,TRBV6-1,15,.,TRBJ1-5,TGTGCCAGCAGCCCCGGTCGGGAGAGCAATCAGCCCCAGCATTTT,CASSPGRESNQPQHF
TRBD2,TRBV6-5,14,.,TRBJ2-3,TGTGCCAGCAGTAGCGGGGGGGCGATAGATACGCAGTATTTT,CASSSGGAIDTQYF
.,TRBV7-9,12,.,TRBJ2-7,TGTGCCAGCACCTGGGAGGGGGGCGAGCAGTACTTC,CASTWEGGEQYF
.,TRBV4-1,15,.,TRBJ1-1,TGCGCCAGCAGCCAAGCCTTTGGGGCCAACACTGAAGCTTTCTTT,CASSQAFGANTEAFF
.,TRBV4-1,12,.,TRBJ1-5,TGCGCCAGCAGCCAAGGGAATCAGCCCCAGCATTTT,CASSQGNQPQHF
TRBD2,TRBV9,17,.,TRBJ2-1,TGTGCCAGCAGCGTAGGGAGTGGTAGCGGGGCGTACAATGAGCAGTTCTTC,CASSVGSGSGAYNEQFF
.,TRBV7-3,15,.,TRBJ2-3,TGTGCCAGCAGCTTAGGGTCAGGGATCACAGATACGCAGTATTTT,CASSLGSGITDTQYF
.,TRBV7-6,15,.,TRBJ1-1,TGTGCCAGCAGCTTATACAGGGCCCTGAACACTGAAGCTTTCTTT,CASSLYRALNTEAFF
.,TRBV7-9,14,.,TRBJ2-2,TGTGCCAGCAGCTCGCTCAAGATCACCGGGGAGCTGCTTTTT,CASSSLKITGELLF